Each of the 25 T cell receptor beta chains below was sequenced from the same sample in a study of beta chain features in type 1 diabetes. Expressed TCRB transcripts got sequenced, as all isolated RNA was reverse transcribed. Only in-frame clones appear in the TCRdb table, and some are missing; sequencing was by immunoSEQ multiplex PCR. The sample contains 200,000 to 250,000 clones, over 8.5% of which appear only once. The material sequenced was naive CD4+ T cells from blood. Receptors originate from a young woman in good health.

This clone was detected only a few times. This chain joins TRBV12-5 and TRBJ1-6; 7 bases agree with TRBD1. V was clipped by 6 bases and J by 10 bases; unmatched bases: 6. Germline V CDR1 and CDR2: LGHNT, FRNRAP. The CDR3 totals 13 residues. The CDR3 sequence is CASGYDRASPLHF. CDR3 sequence (DNA): TGTGCTAGTGGCTATGACAGGGCCTCACCCCTCCACTTT.

The chain has TRBV5-4 and TRBJ2-1; 8 bases are a match to TRBD2. The CDR3 runs 15 residues. The germline CDR1 and CDR2 sequences are SGHNT and YYREEE (reference sequence). With 4 bases clipped from V and 0 bases from J, the junction kept 3 bases outside the gene matches. CDR3 sequence reads: CASSLSGISYNEQFF. Written as DNA, the CDR3 is TGTGCCAGCAGCCTTAGCGGGATCTCCTACAATGAGCAGTTCTTC.

The table lists this clone with a few counts. This chain connects TRBV9 to TRBJ2-3, with D unresolved. V dropped 0 bases and J dropped 5 bases, with 7 bases sitting between them. This CDR3 comprises 13 residues. Germline V gives CDR1 SGDLS, CDR2 YYNGEE. As DNA, the CDR3 is TGTGCCAGCAGCGTAGGGAGCGAAGATACGCAGTATTTT. Translated: CASSVGSEDTQYF.

This clone has more than one count but fewer than ten. J is TRBJ2-2 and V is TRBV27, with D possibly being TRBD2 (6 bases). Germline values: CDR1 MNHEY, CDR2 SMNVEV (reference sequence). This CDR3 comprises 15 residues. Trimming took off 0 bases at V and 1 base at J, with 6 bases between the two ends. The CDR3 coding sequence is TGTGCCAGCAGTTTATCGGGGGGGAACACCGGGGAGCTGTTTTTT. The encoded protein is CASSLSGGNTGELFF.

In its sample, this clone was seen a few times. The V call is TRBV6-5, the J call TRBJ1-4, with 10 positions matching TRBD1. V shed 6 bases, J shed 8 bases, and the junction held 6 bases outside the gene matches. CDR3 length: 14 residues. CDR1 and CDR2 (germline): MNHEY, SVGAGI. CDR3 residues: CASRPGQGREKLFF. The CDR3 bases are TGTGCCAGCAGACCGGGACAGGGGCGCGAAAAACTGTTTTTT.

This clone was observed a few times. V usage is TRBV18 and J usage is TRBJ2-5; 11 bases line up with TRBD2. Germline values: CDR1 KGHSH, CDR2 LQKENI. CDR3 length equals 14 residues. V shed 6 bases, J shed 3 bases, and the junction held 3 bases outside the gene matches. The CDR3 reads CASSATSGKETQYF. In DNA form, the CDR3 reads TGTGCCAGCTCGGCGACTAGCGGGAAAGAGACCCAGTACTTC.

The chain has TRBV6-6 and TRBJ2-7; 8 bases map to TRBD1. CDR1 and CDR2 (germline): MNHNY, SVGAGI (reference sequence). V lost 5 bases, J lost 5 bases, and 5 bases stayed unmatched. CDR3 length: 13 residues. The chain's CDR3 is CASSRDRLNEQYF. In nucleotides, the CDR3 is TGTGCCAGCAGTCGGGACAGGCTTAACGAGCAGTACTTC.

In this sample, this clone turned up a few times. V and J are TRBV10-3 and TRBJ1-1; D remains ambiguous. The V and J ends lost 8 bases and 5 bases respectively, with 9 bases between them. Germline V gene sequence: CDR1 ENHRY, CDR2 SYGVKD. The CDR3 extends over 11 amino acids. The CDR3, as DNA: TGTGCCATCCGAGGAGGGACTGAAGCTTTCTTT. As protein: CAIRGGTEAFF.

This clone came up a few times. Other DNA sequences in the same sample also yield this CDR3. The chain couples TRBV9 to TRBJ1-5, with D unresolved. Per germline, CDR1 SGDLS and CDR2 YYNGEE. CDR3 length equals 13 residues. V shed 0 bases and J shed 7 bases, with 8 bases lying between them. The CDR3 loop is CASSVGGGQPQHF. Written as DNA, the CDR3 is TGTGCCAGCAGCGTAGGGGGAGGACAGCCCCAGCATTTT.

Only a few counts were recorded for this clone. This chain joins TRBV30 and TRBJ1-1, with D uncertain. The germline gives CDR1 GTSNPN, CDR2 SVGIG (reference sequence). The CDR3 loop spans 11 amino acids. The germline V and J ends were trimmed by 2 bases and 3 bases, with 4 bases remaining between them. The CDR3 protein is CAWSLDTEAFF. As DNA, the CDR3 is TGTGCCTGGAGTCTAGACACTGAAGCTTTCTTT.

On this clone: One end of the junction varies from germline; a read error may be responsible. This chain uses TRBV6-1 with TRBJ2-6; weak D call: TRBD1 (5 bases). The CDR3 is 15 amino acids. Germline CDR1 and CDR2: MNHNS and SASEGT. The CDR3 spells CAISGSGTGANVLTF. The CDR3 DNA reads as TGTGCCATCAGTGGGTCAGGGACTGGGGCCAACGTCCTGACTTTC.

A few counts support this clone. V is TRBV18 and J is TRBJ1-2, with a weak D call TRBD1 (5 bases). V lost 5 bases, J lost 3 bases, and 10 bases lay in between. Germline V gives CDR1 KGHSH, CDR2 LQKENI. This CDR3 comprises 13 residues. CDR3 DNA sequence: TGTGCCAGCTCAGGCGGGGCAGACTATGGCTACACCTTC. Translating gives CASSGGADYGYTF.

This clone was observed a handful of times. The gene calls are TRBV18 and TRBJ2-2; 7 bases map to TRBD2. Trimming took 2 bases from V and 4 from J; bases not matched to a gene: 7. The germline V gene has CDR1 KGHSH and CDR2 LQKENI. This CDR3 is 16 amino acids long. CDR3: CASSPGEGPITGELFF. As DNA, the CDR3 is TGTGCCAGCTCACCAGGGGAGGGGCCGATCACCGGGGAGCTGTTTTTT. Full variable domain (outside the CDR3, taken from reference TRBV18 and TRBJ2-2): NAGVMQNPRHLVRRRGQEARLRCSPMKGHSHVYWYRQLPEEGLKFMVYLQKENIIDESGMPKERFSAEFPKEGPSILRIQQVVRGDSAAYFCASSPGEGPITGELFFGEGSRLTVL.

This sequence joins TRBV30 and TRBJ1-2; TRBD1 agrees at 11 bases. The CDR3 contains 15 residues. J was trimmed by 1 base and V by 6 bases; bases with no gene match: 7. Per the germline V gene, CDR1 is GTSNPN and CDR2 is SVGIG (reference sequence). The CDR3 sequence: CACRTGGALNYGYTF. The CDR3 DNA sequence: TGTGCCTGCCGGACAGGGGGCGCGCTTAACTATGGCTACACCTTC. Variable domain in full (rest from reference TRBV30 and TRBJ1-2): SQTIHQWPATLVQPVGSPLSLECTVEGTSNPNLYWYRQAAGRGLQLLFYSVGIGQISSEVPQNLSASRPQDRQFILSSKKLLLSDSGFYLCACRTGGALNYGYTFGSGTRLTVV.

The V gene is TRBV9, the J gene TRBJ2-7; D is perhaps TRBD1 (6 bases). V was cut by 0 bases and J by 4 bases, with 14 bases left in between. The CDR3 covers 15 residues. CDR1 and CDR2 (germline): SGDLS, YYNGEE. CDR3 protein: CASSVGQGGPYEQYF. DNA for the CDR3: TGTGCCAGCAGCGTAGGTCAAGGGGGTCCTTACGAGCAGTACTTC. Looking up the rest from reference TRBV9 and TRBJ2-7 gives the full variable domain: DSGVTQTPKHLITATGQRVTLRCSPRSGDLSVYWYQQSLDQGLQFLIQYYNGEERAKGNILERFSAQQFPDLHSELNLSSLELGDSALYFCASSVGQGGPYEQYFGPGTRLTVT.

The chain couples TRBV7-9 to TRBJ2-3; possibly TRBD2 for D (5 bases). Germline CDR1 SEHNR, CDR2 FQNEAQ (reference sequence). The CDR3 extends over 14 amino acids. V shed 7 bases and J shed 5 bases, with 16 bases lying between them. The CDR3 region is CASTRGEFIDTQYF. As DNA, the CDR3 is TGTGCCAGCACACGGGGAGAGTTCATAGATACGCAGTATTTT.

This clone has a count of ten or more. V is TRBV15 and J is TRBJ2-7; D possibly corresponds to TRBD2 (6 bases). From germline, CDR1 is LNHNV and CDR2 YYDKDF (reference sequence). The CDR3 spans 13 residues. V was clipped by 1 base and J by 6 bases, with 10 bases between them. The chain's CDR3 is CATSRGLVPEQYF. The DNA of the CDR3 is TGTGCCACCAGCAGAGGACTAGTTCCCGAGCAGTACTTC.

The chain recombines TRBV2 with TRBJ2-2; D is ambiguous. Germline values: CDR1 SNHLY, CDR2 FYNNEI. The length of the CDR3 is 14 residues. Trimming cost V 3 bases and J 6 bases, with 11 bases left between them. DNA for the CDR3: TGTGCCAGCAGTGATATAACTTCGGCCGGGGAGCTGTTTTTT. This codes for CASSDITSAGELFF.

This clone was seen a few times. The V and J genes are TRBV29-1 and TRBJ1-2; TRBD1 matches at 8 bases. Germline trimming cut 7 bases from V and 8 bases from J; bases unmatched to any gene: 18. The germline V gene encodes CDR1 SQVTM and CDR2 ANQGSEA. This CDR3 contains 15 residues. The chain's CDR3 is CSAKGTGGPGGGYTF. The CDR3 DNA sequence: TGCAGCGCTAAGGGGACAGGTGGTCCGGGAGGCGGCTACACCTTC.

V is TRBV10-1 and J is TRBJ2-2, with TRBD1 matching 8 bases. Germline V gene data show CDR1 as WNHNN and CDR2 as SYGVQD (reference sequence). V was clipped by 5 bases and J by 5 bases; unmatched bases: 13. This CDR3 spans 17 amino acids. The CDR3 DNA reads as TGCGCCAGCAGTCTCCGGGCAGGGGGCCTTCTAACCGGGGAGCTGTTTTTT. This encodes CASSLRAGGLLTGELFF.

The J gene is TRBJ2-1, the V gene TRBV6-1; weak D call: TRBD2 (6 bases). This CDR3 comprises 13 residues. Germline CDR1 reads MNHNS; CDR2 reads SASEGT. V was pared by 6 bases and J by 10 bases, with 16 bases between. The CDR3, as DNA: TGTGCCAGCAGATTGACTAGTAAGAGCGAGCAGTTCTTC. Amino acids: CASRLTSKSEQFF.

The rearrangement links TRBV4-2 to TRBJ1-2; no clear D gene. Germline V gene data show CDR1 as LGHNA and CDR2 as YNFKEQ. The CDR3 loop spans 15 amino acids. With 1 base removed from V and 6 bases from J, the gap between germline ends came to 15 bases. The CDR3 region has the DNA TGTGCCAGCAGCCAAGTCACGGGTGGGAGTAATGGCTACACCTTC. Translated: CASSQVTGGSNGYTF.

This clone was counted at least ten times. The chain carries TRBV29-1 and TRBJ2-2; 8 nucleotides align to TRBD1. Germline V CDR1 and CDR2: SQVTM, ANQGSEA. V dropped 4 bases and J dropped 7; count of bases not matched to a gene: 5. CDR3 length: 13 amino acids. The CDR3 is CSVVSGGHGELFF. DNA of the CDR3: TGCAGCGTTGTGTCAGGGGGCCACGGGGAGCTGTTTTTT.

The chain has TRBV7-2 and TRBJ2-3, with D maybe TRBD1 (6 bases). Germline loops: CDR1 SGHTA, CDR2 FQGNSA. The CDR3 sequence is 16 residues long. Trimming pared 2 bases from V and 1 base from J, leaving 13 bases between. The CDR3 coding sequence is TGTGCCAGCAGCTTAAGCCAGGGGATCGGCACAGATACGCAGTATTTT. Translation gives CASSLSQGIGTDTQYF.

The table lists this clone with a few counts. The chain carries TRBV5-1 and TRBJ2-7; 10 bases fit TRBD1. Looked up from germline, CDR1 is SGHRS and CDR2 is YFSETQ. The CDR3 runs 13 residues. After removal of 8 bases from V and 4 bases from J, the junction contained 6 bases not matched to a gene. The CDR3 DNA sequence: TGCGCCAGTCGGACAGGGGGTGGATACGAGCAGTACTTC. Its translation: CASRTGGGYEQYF.